The rows below give T cell receptor beta chains drawn from one sample of a study of CD8 T cells in Susac syndrome. One entry per CDR3 protein, called by TCRdb with MiXCR from the immunoSEQ multiplex PCR reads. The table includes 150,000 to 200,000 distinct CDR3 sequences, 94% detected once. What was sequenced was CD4+ T cells from PBMCs. The receptors were sampled from a human donor with multiple sclerosis. Both conserved end residues are part of each CDR3. Fields, in order: J gene, V gene, D gene, clone size, CDR3 DNA, CDR3 protein. D genes are given only for firm matches. Size values are once, few and many counts, or a class for expanded clones, and some rows have none.

TRBJ2-1	TRBV5-4	TRBD1	.	TGTGCCAGCAGCTCTGGGACAGGGCCCTATGAGCAGTTCTTC	CASSSGTGPYEQFF
TRBJ2-1	TRBV11-1	.	.	TGTGCCAGCAGCTTATCCGCGTCTCTCCCGGGAGATCCCCTATACAATGAGCAGTTCTTC	CASSLSASLPGDPLYNEQFF
TRBJ2-5	TRBV13	.	.	TGTGCCAGCAGCTCAAAAGAGACCCAGTACTTC	CASSSKETQYF
TRBJ1-2	TRBV5-1	.	.	TGCGCCAGCAGTGGTAGCACAGGGTCCTATGGCTACACCTTC	CASSGSTGSYGYTF
TRBJ1-1	TRBV7-9	.	.	TGTGCCAGCAGCCCTAGACTTATCCATGAAGCTTTCTTT	CASSPRLIHEAFF
TRBJ2-3	TRBV15	.	once	TGTGCCACCAGCAGAGATAGCCAGCGGGGCACAGATACGCAGTATTTT	CATSRDSQRGTDTQYF
TRBJ1-1	TRBV19	TRBD1	.	TGTGCCAGTACCTGGGACAGGGGGATCTCTGAAGCTTTCTTT	CASTWDRGISEAFF
TRBJ2-5	TRBV20-1	TRBD2	once	TGCAGTGCTAGAGATCCAGGACTAGCGGACGGGGAGACCCAGTACTTC	CSARDPGLADGETQYF
TRBJ2-6	TRBV12-3/TRBV12-4	.	.	TGTGCCAGCAGTTACGGATCTGGGGCCAACGTCCTGACTTTC	CASSYGSGANVLTF
TRBJ2-1	TRBV7-9	TRBD1	.	TGTGCCAGCGGATTGAAGGGGGCCCATGAGCAGTTCTTC	CASGLKGAHEQFF
TRBJ2-3	TRBV10-3	.	.	TGTGCCATCAGTGAGTCGAGCGCTGGCACAGATACGCAGTATTTT	CAISESSAGTDTQYF
TRBJ2-2	TRBV29-1	.	.	TGCAGCGTTGCAGGGCCCGGGGAGCTGTTTTTT	CSVAGPGELFF
TRBJ1-1	TRBV5-1	.	.	TGCGCCAGCAGCTTGATCCCCTATTCGAACACTGAAGCTTTCTTT	CASSLIPYSNTEAFF
TRBJ2-2	TRBV7-9	.	.	TGTGCCAGCAGCCATCACTACCCGTTCGGGCCGAACACCGGGGAGCTGTTTTTT	CASSHHYPFGPNTGELFF
TRBJ1-1	TRBV5-1	.	once	TGCGCCAGCAGCTTGGCCGAAAACTTGGAAGCTTTCTTT	CASSLAENLEAFF
TRBJ2-5	TRBV7-2	.	.	TGTGCCAGCAGCCGCAGAAACCAAGAGACCCAGTACTTC	CASSRRNQETQYF
TRBJ2-7	TRBV7-2	TRBD2	.	TGTGCCAGCAGCTTAGCCGGGACTAGCAGTACCTACGAGCAGTACTTC	CASSLAGTSSTYEQYF
TRBJ2-3	TRBV7-3	.	.	TGTGCCAGCAGCCGTGGGGCAGATACGCAGTATTTT	CASSRGADTQYF
TRBJ1-1	TRBV12-3/TRBV12-4	.	.	TGTGCCAGCAGTGCCGGGACTAACACTGAAGCTTTCTTT	CASSAGTNTEAFF
TRBJ2-1	TRBV3-1	TRBD2	.	TGTGCCAGCAGCCAAGATCTAGCGGGAGTCAATGAGCAGTTCTTC	CASSQDLAGVNEQFF
TRBJ1-2	TRBV5-6	TRBD1	.	TGTGCCAGCAGCTTGACAGGGGAGGCTTATGGCTACACCTTC	CASSLTGEAYGYTF
TRBJ2-2	TRBV27	.	.	TGTGCCAGCAGACCCTGGAACACCGGGGAGCTGTTTTTT	CASRPWNTGELFF
TRBJ1-5	TRBV7-9	.	.	TGTGCCAGCAGCTCACCCGGACGTACGTCCCAGCATTTT	CASSSPGRTSQHF
TRBJ2-7	TRBV13	.	once	TGTGCCAGCAGCTTAACCGGGAGTCCCCTATCAAGCTACGAGCAGTACTTC	CASSLTGSPLSSYEQYF
TRBJ1-1	TRBV20-1	.	.	TGCAGTGCCATAGGGGCAGGCCTGAGGACTGAAGCTTTCTTT	CSAIGAGLRTEAFF
TRBJ2-7	TRBV7-7	TRBD1	.	TGTGCCAGCAGCTTAAGAGACAGGGCGGACGAGCAGTACTTC	CASSLRDRADEQYF
TRBJ2-1	TRBV5-1	TRBD1	.	TGCGCCAGCAGCTCCGACAGGGGGGCCTACAATGAGCAGTTCTTC	CASSSDRGAYNEQFF
TRBJ2-7	TRBV29-1	.	.	TGCAGCGTTGAGAGCAGCTCCTACGAGCAGTACTTC	CSVESSSYEQYF
TRBJ1-1	TRBV5-1	.	.	TGCGCCAGCAGCTTGGATAGGGATAACACTGAAGCTTTCTTT	CASSLDRDNTEAFF
TRBJ2-3	TRBV15	TRBD1	once	TGTGCCACCACCTCCCACGGACAGGGAAGATTTGCAGATACGCAGTATTTT	CATTSHGQGRFADTQYF
TRBJ1-5	TRBV19	TRBD1	.	TGTGCCAGTAGTAGGACAGGGTACAATCAGCCCCAGCATTTT	CASSRTGYNQPQHF
TRBJ2-1	TRBV5-1	.	.	TGCGCCAGCACCCCGGTCGGGCTAGCAGGTGGCAATGAGCAGTTCTTC	CASTPVGLAGGNEQFF
TRBJ2-1	TRBV4-3	TRBD1	.	TGCGCCAGCAGCCAGATAGACAGGGCCGGTGAGCAGTTCTTC	CASSQIDRAGEQFF
TRBJ1-5	TRBV19	.	.	TGTGCCAGTAGCAAGGGAGGGGACCAGCCCCAGCATTTT	CASSKGGDQPQHF
TRBJ1-5	TRBV11-1	.	.	TGTGCCAGCAGCCCCCGCCCGGGAGTGGGTCAGCCCCAGCATTTT	CASSPRPGVGQPQHF
TRBJ1-6	TRBV27	.	.	TGTGCCAGCAGTCCCCAGGCACCAGTGAATTCACCCCTCCACTTT	CASSPQAPVNSPLHF
TRBJ2-1	TRBV9	.	.	TGTGCCAGCAGCCCGCGTATGCATGGCGATGAGCAGTTCTTC	CASSPRMHGDEQFF
TRBJ2-1	TRBV6-1	.	.	TGTGCCAGCATTTTTGGGATCAGCGTAAATGAGCAGTTCTTC	CASIFGISVNEQFF
TRBJ1-6	TRBV2	.	once	TGTGCCAGCAGTGCGGTCAGCCCTTCACCCCTCCACTTT	CASSAVSPSPLHF
TRBJ2-1	TRBV4-1	TRBD2	.	TGCGCCAGCAGCCAAGGGCTAGCGGGATTATCCTACAATGAGCAGTTCTTC	CASSQGLAGLSYNEQFF
TRBJ1-1	TRBV2	.	few	TGTGCCAGCAGTGATATGGGTACTGAAGCTTTCTTT	CASSDMGTEAFF
TRBJ2-7	TRBV4-2	.	.	TGTGCCAGCAGCCAAGAACTCGCCTCCTACGAGCAGTACTTC	CASSQELASYEQYF
TRBJ2-7	TRBV2	TRBD2	.	TGTGCCAGCAGTGAAACAGCGGGAGGCTTCGAGCAGTACTTC	CASSETAGGFEQYF
TRBJ1-5	TRBV3-1	.	.	TGTGCCAGCAGCCAGGCAGTTAGCAATCAGCCCCAGCATTTT	CASSQAVSNQPQHF
TRBJ1-2	TRBV3-1	.	.	TGTGCCAGCAGCCAAGACGCAGCCATTCAATATGGCTACACCTTC	CASSQDAAIQYGYTF
TRBJ2-6	TRBV7-9	.	.	TGTGCCAGCAGCTTCGGAGCATCTGGGGCCAACGTCCTGACTTTC	CASSFGASGANVLTF
TRBJ2-7	TRBV30	.	.	TGTGCCTGGAGTGTGTCACGGTCGGGGGAGCAGTACTTC	CAWSVSRSGEQYF
TRBJ2-1	TRBV14	.	.	TGTGCCAGCAGCCAAGATGTGGGGGGCGAGCAGTTCTTC	CASSQDVGGEQFF
TRBJ2-5	TRBV7-9	.	.	TGTGCCAGCAGCTTTAGCGACTGGTACCAAGAGACCCAGTACTTC	CASSFSDWYQETQYF
TRBJ2-7	TRBV6-5	.	once	TGTGCCAGCAGTTACTCGGGGACGGAGGTCTCCTACGAGCAGTACTTC	CASSYSGTEVSYEQYF
TRBJ1-1	TRBV12-3/TRBV12-4	TRBD1	.	TGTGCCAGCAGTCCGGGACAGGGGAACACTGAAGCTTTCTTT	CASSPGQGNTEAFF
TRBJ2-3	TRBV5-6	TRBD1	once	TGTGCCAGCAGCTTGGGACAGGGCACAGATACGCAGTGTTTT	CASSLGQGTDTQCF
TRBJ1-5	TRBV6-5	.	.	TGTGCCAGCAGCCTCCGGCCGGGTGGGGGTCAGCCCCAGCATTTT	CASSLRPGGGQPQHF
TRBJ2-5	TRBV2	.	.	TGTGCCAGCAGCGATAGACAGGTTCAAGAGACCCAGTACTTC	CASSDRQVQETQYF